This paragraph reports one T cell receptor (beta chain). Its cognate antigen is unknown. This sample was included in a study of cytomegalovirus exposure and HLA in healthy donors. In the study overall: Within an early data release were 85 million or so unique TCRs drawn from HLA-typed donors.

Primers: 60 Vbeta forward and 13 Jbeta reverse. The table came from immunoSEQ multiplex PCR; TCRdb's copy has only in-frame clones and leaves some out. The table lists roughly 160,000 clones, more than 70% of them singletons. The CDR3 totals 14 residues. Trimming shortened V by 3 bases and J by 8 bases, and 17 bases separated the two germline ends. Germline V gene data show CDR1 as SGDLS and CDR2 as YYNGEE. Findings and caveats of the study: In an earlier analysis, in several hundred donors, most V segments appeared productive either ~87% or ~30% of the time. Investigators reported 164 TCR beta chains as tied to cytomegalovirus. The study assumed roughly uniform donor sequencing depth for presence/absence analyses.

J is TRBJ1-2 and V is TRBV9, with TRBD1 as a possible D gene (5 bases). The sequence was collected from a girl aged 5-17 years in good health and CMV-seronegative. Specimen: PBMCs. The CDR3 nucleotides read TGTGCCAGCAGCGCCGGGGGGGGAGCTTGGGGCTACACCTTC. It codes for CASSAGGGAWGYTF.